This entry lists 20 T cell receptor beta chains sequenced from one sample in a study of shared clonotypes between healthy human individuals. Using immunoSEQ multiplex PCR, the repertoire was profiled, and TCRdb retains in-frame clones only, with some absent. The data show about 490,000 clones, over 70% seen once. Sequencing used PBMCs. These TCRs come from a woman between 40 and 50 years old in good health. Some clones in this sample may be carry-over from other donors' samples.

This clone appeared a few times. The V and J genes are TRBV11-3 and TRBJ2-7; D is unclear. The V end was cut by 4 bases, the J end by 4 bases, with 17 bases between. This CDR3 has 15 residues. CDR1 and CDR2 from the germline V gene are SGHNT and YENEEA. The CDR3 is CASSSLKPQPYEQYF. The CDR3 DNA is TGTGCCAGCAGCTCCCTAAAACCCCAGCCTTACGAGCAGTACTTC. Full variable domain (rest looked up from reference TRBV11-3 and TRBJ2-7): EAGVVQSPRYKIIEKKQPVAFWCNPISGHNTLYWYLQNLGQGPELLIRYENEEAVDDSQLPKDRFSAERLKGVDSTLKIQPAELGDSAVYLCASSSLKPQPYEQYFGPGTRLTVT.

This chain uses TRBV11-2 with TRBJ1-1; 8 bases are a match to TRBD1. Germline lookup yields CDR1 SGHAT and CDR2 FQNNGV. With V trimmed by 5 bases and J by 4 bases, 9 bases remained unmatched. The CDR3 is made up of 15 amino acids. The CDR3 loop reads CASSSYRGVGTEAFF. The DNA of the CDR3 is TGTGCCAGCAGCAGCTACAGGGGGGTCGGCACTGAAGCTTTCTTT.

There are many counts of this clone. The chain links TRBV7-2 to TRBJ2-1; D is ambiguous. The V end was cut by 4 bases, the J end by 4 bases, with 14 bases between. CDR1 is SGHTA and CDR2 is FQGNSA in the germline V gene. This CDR3 region has 15 residues. The CDR3 nucleotides read TGTGCCAGCAGCTCCCGTGAGAATGGATACAATGAGCAGTTCTTC. Its translation: CASSSRENGYNEQFF.

V and J are TRBV15 and TRBJ2-7; 7 bases fit TRBD1. V lost 1 base and J lost 1; bases outside the gene matches: 10. The CDR3 has 17 amino acids. From germline, CDR1 is LNHNV and CDR2 YYDKDF (reference sequence). CDR3 sequence (DNA): TGTGCCACCAGCAGAGTCCGAGGCAGGGGGACGTCCTACGAGCAGTACTTC. It encodes CATSRVRGRGTSYEQYF.

This clone was seen once. A far bigger clonotype differs at one base, so this is likely a read error. The sample contains more than one DNA sequence encoding this CDR3. This sequence joins TRBV10-3 and TRBJ1-1; TRBD1 matches at 7 bases. The CDR3 contains 14 residues. Germline values: CDR1 ENHRY, CDR2 SYGVKD. The CDR3 bases are TGTGCCATCAGTGCCGGGACAGTGAACACTGAAGCTTTCTTC. Its translation: CAISAGTVNTEAFF.

The rearrangement links TRBV5-1 to TRBJ2-1; no clear D gene. CDR3 length: 11 residues. Looked up from germline, CDR1 is SGHRS and CDR2 is YFSETQ. V lost 4 bases to trimming and J lost 5 bases, with 4 bases between them. The CDR3 region has the DNA TGCGCCAGCAGCCCGAACAATGAGCAGTTCTTC. This translates into CASSPNNEQFF.

With respect to this clone: This likely traces to a read error, being one base from a far larger clone. The chain carries TRBV25-1 and TRBJ2-7, with D tentatively TRBD1 (7 bases). Germline V gene sequence: CDR1 MGHDK, CDR2 SYGVNS. The CDR3 loop spans 13 amino acids. Trimming shortened V by 5 bases and J by 5 bases, and 13 bases separated the two germline ends. CDR3 bases: TGTGCCAGCAGTCCAGGGGGGTTGAACGAGCAGTACTTC. Encoded protein: CASSPGGLNEQYF.

In regard to this clone: With a far larger clone one base away, a read error is the likely cause. The rearrangement uses TRBV15 and TRBJ2-6; 9 bases fit TRBD2. Germline V gene data show CDR1 as LNHNV and CDR2 as YYDKDF (reference sequence). V shed 3 bases, J shed 2 bases, and the junction held 8 bases outside the gene matches. The CDR3 runs 18 residues. CDR3 loop: CATSSAGTSSPGANVLTF. CDR3 DNA sequence: TGTGCCACCAGCAGTGCCGGGACTAGCTCCCCTGGGGCCAACGTCCTGACTTTC.

The gene calls are TRBV18 and TRBJ2-2; 9 nucleotides line up with TRBD2. V dropped 4 bases and J dropped 4; count of bases not matched to a gene: 4. CDR3 size: 15 residues. The germline V gene encodes CDR1 KGHSH and CDR2 LQKENI. The DNA for the CDR3 is TGTGCCAGCTCACGGACTAGCGATCTCACCGGGGAGCTGTTTTTT. Its translation: CASSRTSDLTGELFF.

The chain is built from TRBV2 and TRBJ1-5, with D tentatively TRBD1 (6 bases). This CDR3 has 13 residues. Trimming took off 8 bases at V and 3 bases at J, with 11 bases between the two ends. CDR1 and CDR2 (germline): SNHLY, FYNNEI. CDR3 loop: CASRGQHNQPQHF. The CDR3 nucleotides read TGTGCCAGCCGTGGACAGCACAATCAGCCCCAGCATTTT.

CDR3 in amino acids: CASSPSGGLATYEQYF. CDR3 in DNA: TGTGCCAGCTCACCCTCAGGGGGACTCGCGACCTACGAGCAGTACTTC. This chain connects TRBV18 to TRBJ2-7; tentatively, D is TRBD1 (7 bases). Trimming took 3 bases from V and 2 from J, leaving 17 bases between them. CDR1 and CDR2 (germline): KGHSH, LQKENI. The CDR3 length is 16 residues.

V usage is TRBV29-1 and J usage is TRBJ2-1, with 9 bases lining up with TRBD2. Trimming took 5 bases from V and 0 from J; bases not matched to a gene: 5. CDR1 and CDR2 from the germline V gene are SQVTM and ANQGSEA. The CDR3 consists of 15 residues. CDR3 amino acids: CSVLSGSRSYNEQFF. The CDR3 nucleotides read TGCAGCGTTCTTAGCGGGAGCCGCTCCTACAATGAGCAGTTCTTC.

This chain links TRBV7-2 with TRBJ1-5; D gene ambiguous. The CDR3 consists of 16 residues. Germline-derived CDR1 and CDR2 are SGHTA and FQGNSA. Trimming took off 1 base at V and 2 bases at J, with 12 bases between the two ends. The CDR3 spells CASSLGVSHGNQPQHF. CDR3 in DNA: TGTGCCAGCAGCTTAGGGGTCTCTCATGGCAATCAGCCCCAGCATTTT.

This clone has only one observation. The rearrangement links TRBV6-6 to TRBJ2-7, with TRBD2 matching over 10 bases. The J segment lost 3 bases and the V segment lost 5 bases, leaving 7 bases of the junction unmatched. The CDR3 runs to 15 residues. Germline CDR1 MNHNY, CDR2 SVGAGI (reference sequence). CDR3 DNA: TGTGCCAGCAGTCCTAAACTAGCGGGACTCTACGAGCAGTACTTC. It encodes CASSPKLAGLYEQYF.

The genes are TRBV29-1 and TRBJ2-7; 13 bases agree with TRBD2. Germline CDR1 and CDR2: SQVTM and ANQGSEA. The length of the CDR3 is 15 residues. The V gene end was trimmed by 2 bases and the J gene end by 3 bases; junction bases not matched to a gene: 4. The CDR3: CSVELLAGGNYEQYF. CDR3 DNA sequence: TGCAGCGTTGAATTACTAGCGGGAGGGAACTACGAGCAGTACTTC.

This clone showed up just once. V and J are TRBV4-3 and TRBJ2-2, with D possibly matching TRBD2 (5 bases). The germline V gene has CDR1 LGHNA and CDR2 YSLEER. CDR3 length: 15 amino acids. Trimming took 3 bases from V and 4 from J, leaving 12 bases between them. The CDR3 sequence is CASSQLGRGTGELFF. CDR3 coding DNA: TGCGCCAGCAGCCAGCTCGGTCGGGGCACCGGGGAGCTGTTTTTT.

This sequence joins TRBV11-2 and TRBJ2-1, with D unresolved. This CDR3 region has 15 residues. V lost 0 bases to trimming and J lost 6 bases, with 12 bases between them. The germline V gene has CDR1 SGHAT and CDR2 FQNNGV. The CDR3 loop is CASSLDWVAPNEQFF. The DNA for the CDR3 is TGTGCCAGCAGCTTAGATTGGGTAGCACCCAATGAGCAGTTCTTC.

V and J are TRBV7-2 and TRBJ2-3; D is uncertain. The V gene's germline CDR1 is SGHTA and CDR2 FQGNSA. V was shortened by 1 base and J by 2 bases, with 10 bases between the two germline ends. The CDR3 spans 15 residues. The CDR3 loop is CASSLEVRPTDTQYF. CDR3 coding DNA: TGTGCCAGCAGCTTAGAAGTGCGACCCACAGATACGCAGTATTTT.

V and J are TRBV7-2 and TRBJ2-5; D is unresolved. Germline V lookup: CDR1 SGHTA, CDR2 FQGNSA. This CDR3 spans 12 amino acids. V lost 2 bases and J lost 7, with 8 bases in between. CDR3 protein: CASSLPERTQYF. CDR3 DNA: TGTGCCAGCAGCTTACCCGAAAGGACCCAGTACTTC. The full variable domain, rest sourced from reference TRBV7-2 and TRBJ2-5, is GAGVSQSPSNKVTEKGKDVELRCDPISGHTALYWYRQSLGQGLEFLIYFQGNSAPDKSGLPSDRFSAERTGGSVSTLTIQRTQQEDSAVYLCASSLPERTQYFGPGTRLLVL.

The V gene is TRBV6-1, the J gene TRBJ1-5; D gene unclear. Deletions cut 7 bases from V and 2 bases from J, with 15 bases between. Per the germline V gene, CDR1 is MNHNS and CDR2 is SASEGT. The CDR3 is 15 amino acids. CDR3 nucleotide sequence: TGTGCCAGCAATTGGCGTCGGCAAGGCAATCAGCCCCAGCATTTT. It translates to CASNWRRQGNQPQHF.